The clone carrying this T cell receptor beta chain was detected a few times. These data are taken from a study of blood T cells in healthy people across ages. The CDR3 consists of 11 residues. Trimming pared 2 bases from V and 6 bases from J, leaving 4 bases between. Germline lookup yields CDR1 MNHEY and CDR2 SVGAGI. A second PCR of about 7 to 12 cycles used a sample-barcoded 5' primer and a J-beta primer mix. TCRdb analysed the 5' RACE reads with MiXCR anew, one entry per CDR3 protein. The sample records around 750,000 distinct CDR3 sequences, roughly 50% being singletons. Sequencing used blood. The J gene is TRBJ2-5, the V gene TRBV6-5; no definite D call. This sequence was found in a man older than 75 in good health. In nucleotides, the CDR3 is TGTGCCAGCAGTTACATGAAGACCCAGTACTTC. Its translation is CASSYMKTQYF.